Listed here are 11 T cell receptor beta chains from one sample, sequenced in a study of blood T cells in healthy people across ages (dated by TCRdb to the mid-2010s). The method was 5' RACE. A second 7 to 11 cycle PCR used a sample-barcoded 5' primer and a J-beta primer mix. Starting from the raw public reads, TCRdb applied fastp trimming at Q25, assembled clones with MiXCR and retained in-frame beta chains. Each record represents a unique CDR3 protein, reported with the most common genes and DNA among its rows. The sample table records fewer than 2 million distinct CDR3 sequences; about 39% of these occur just once. The ten largest make up under 30% of the sample. The specimen was blood. These receptors were collected from a human donor in good health.

The chain has TRBV5-1 and TRBJ2-1; D unclear. The CDR3 runs to 14 residues. Trimming took 6 bases from V and 1 from J, leaving 11 bases between them. Looked up from germline, CDR1 is SGHRS and CDR2 is YFSETQ. The chain's CDR3 is CASTESSSYNEQFF. In nucleotides, the CDR3 is TGCGCCAGCACCGAGTCGTCTTCCTACAATGAGCAGTTCTTC.

The CDR3 here is CSVGAADGTEAFF. In nucleotides, the CDR3 is TGCAGCGTTGGGGCCGCCGACGGGACTGAAGCTTTCTTT. V and J are TRBV29-1 and TRBJ1-1; no firm D call. The V end lost 4 bases, the J end lost 5 bases, and 14 bases lay between the germline ends. Germline values: CDR1 SQVTM, CDR2 ANQGSEA. The CDR3 has 13 amino acids.

V and J are TRBV7-8 and TRBJ2-5; a weak D match, TRBD2 (5 bases). The CDR3 has 12 residues. The germline gives CDR1 SGHVS, CDR2 FQNEAQ. The germline V and J ends were trimmed by 4 bases and 9 bases, with 12 bases remaining between them. CDR3 DNA sequence: TGTGCCAGCAGCTCCTTCGGGGTCTCCCAGTACTTC. Its protein is CASSSFGVSQYF.

The rearrangement links TRBV7-2 to TRBJ1-1; D not certain. V dropped 1 base and J dropped 0 bases, with 9 bases sitting between them. The CDR3 loop spans 15 amino acids. Germline V CDR1 and CDR2: SGHTA, FQGNSA. This CDR3 reads CASSLVSGMNTEAFF. The CDR3 DNA follows: TGTGCCAGCAGCTTAGTCTCCGGAATGAACACTGAAGCTTTCTTT. Drawing the rest from reference TRBV7-2 and TRBJ1-1, the complete variable domain is GAGVSQSPSNKVTEKGKDVELRCDPISGHTALYWYRQSLGQGLEFLIYFQGNSAPDKSGLPSDRFSAERTGGSVSTLTIQRTQQEDSAVYLCASSLVSGMNTEAFFGQGTRLTVV.

At least ten counts were recorded for this clonotype. The chain recombines TRBV9 with TRBJ2-7; TRBD2 matches at 8 bases. Germline loops: CDR1 SGDLS, CDR2 YYNGEE. The CDR3 sequence is 14 residues long. Germline trimming cut 4 bases from V and 4 bases from J; bases unmatched to any gene: 7. The CDR3 loop reads CASSPGGGGYEQYF. The CDR3 bases are TGTGCCAGCAGCCCCGGGGGGGGTGGATACGAGCAGTACTTC.

This clonotype showed up just a few times. The chain combines TRBV11-2 with TRBJ2-3; TRBD2 matches at 8 bases. V gave up 4 bases and J gave up 2 bases; unmatched junction bases: 8. CDR1 is SGHAT, CDR2 FQNNGV, per germline. This CDR3 has 16 amino acids. CDR3 loop: CASSYRSGGNTDTQYF. CDR3 bases: TGTGCCAGCAGCTACCGAAGCGGGGGCAACACAGATACGCAGTATTTT.

This chain uses TRBV20-1 with TRBJ2-3; 9 bases match TRBD1. The CDR3 runs 15 residues. CDR1 DFQATT and CDR2 SNEGSKA come from the germline V gene (reference sequence). V lost 5 bases, J lost 2 bases, and 8 bases stayed unmatched. The CDR3 nucleotides read TGCAGTGCTCATGGCGGGACAGGGTTCACAGATACGCAGTATTTT. It codes for CSAHGGTGFTDTQYF.

The chain is built from TRBV29-1 and TRBJ2-1, with D unclear. The V gene lost 6 bases and the J gene lost 2 bases, with 11 bases spanning the gap. The CDR3 covers 13 residues. The germline V gene encodes CDR1 SQVTM and CDR2 ANQGSEA. The CDR3 coding sequence is TGCAGCGTCTCTGGACGGACCTACAATGAGCAGTTCTTC. Residues: CSVSGRTYNEQFF.

This clonotype was detected ten times or more. The chain uses TRBV29-1 and TRBJ2-1, with 9 bases lining up with TRBD1. CDR1 is SQVTM and CDR2 is ANQGSEA in the germline V gene. The CDR3 is 13 residues long. V shed 6 bases and J 5 bases; nucleotides not matched to a gene: 5. The CDR3 spells CSVDRDRDNEQFF. CDR3 coding DNA: TGCAGCGTAGACCGGGACAGGGACAATGAGCAGTTCTTC.

The DNA for the CDR3 is TGCAGTGCTAGAATGGAAAATCTCTACGAGCAGTACTTC. Its translation is CSARMENLYEQYF. V is TRBV20-1 and J is TRBJ2-7; no reliable D call. Germline V CDR1 and CDR2: DFQATT, SNEGSKA (reference sequence). This CDR3 is 13 amino acids long. V was cut by 2 bases and J by 3 bases, with 11 bases left in between.

This clonotype was seen many times. V usage is TRBV28 and J usage is TRBJ2-6; the D is unclear. Looked up from germline, CDR1 is MDHEN and CDR2 is SYDVKM. This CDR3 has 13 amino acids. Trimming stripped 6 bases from V and 2 bases from J, with 5 bases between. CDR3 nucleotides: TGTGCCAGCAGCTTCCCTGGGGCCAACGTCCTGACTTTC. Protein: CASSFPGANVLTF.